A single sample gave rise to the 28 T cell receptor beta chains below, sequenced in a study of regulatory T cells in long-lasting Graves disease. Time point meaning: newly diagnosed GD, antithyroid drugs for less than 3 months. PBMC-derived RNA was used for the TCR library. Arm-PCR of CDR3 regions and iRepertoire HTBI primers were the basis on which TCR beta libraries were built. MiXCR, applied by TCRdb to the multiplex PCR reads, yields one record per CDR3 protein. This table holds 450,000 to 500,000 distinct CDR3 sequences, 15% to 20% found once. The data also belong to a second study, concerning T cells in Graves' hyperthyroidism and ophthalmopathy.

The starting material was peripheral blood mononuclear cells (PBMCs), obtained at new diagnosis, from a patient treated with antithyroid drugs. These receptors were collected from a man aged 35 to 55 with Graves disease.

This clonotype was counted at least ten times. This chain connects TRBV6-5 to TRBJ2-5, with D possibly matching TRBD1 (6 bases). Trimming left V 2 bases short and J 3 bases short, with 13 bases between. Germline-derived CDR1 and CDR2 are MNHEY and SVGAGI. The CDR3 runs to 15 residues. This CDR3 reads CASSYGQGTKETQYF. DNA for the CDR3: TGTGCCAGCAGTTACGGTCAGGGGACCAAAGAGACCCAGTACTTC.

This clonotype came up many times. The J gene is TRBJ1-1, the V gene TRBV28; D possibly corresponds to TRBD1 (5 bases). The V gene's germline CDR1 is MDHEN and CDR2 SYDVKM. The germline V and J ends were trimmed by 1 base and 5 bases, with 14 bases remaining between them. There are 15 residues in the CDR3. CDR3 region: CASSLSAGWGTEAFF. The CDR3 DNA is TGTGCCAGCAGTTTATCAGCAGGGTGGGGTACTGAAGCTTTCTTT.

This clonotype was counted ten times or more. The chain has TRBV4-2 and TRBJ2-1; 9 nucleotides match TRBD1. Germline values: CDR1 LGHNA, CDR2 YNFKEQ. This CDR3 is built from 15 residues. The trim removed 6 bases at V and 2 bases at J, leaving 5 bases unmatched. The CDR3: CASSPGQGTYNEQFF. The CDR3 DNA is TGTGCCAGCAGTCCGGGACAGGGTACCTACAATGAGCAGTTCTTC.

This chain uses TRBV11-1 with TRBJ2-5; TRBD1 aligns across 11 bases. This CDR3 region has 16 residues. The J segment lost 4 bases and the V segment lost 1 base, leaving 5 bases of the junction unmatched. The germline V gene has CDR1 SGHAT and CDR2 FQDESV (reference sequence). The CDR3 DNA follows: TGTGCCAGCAGCTTAGAACCGGGACAGGGGGGAGAGACCCAGTACTTC. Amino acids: CASSLEPGQGGETQYF.

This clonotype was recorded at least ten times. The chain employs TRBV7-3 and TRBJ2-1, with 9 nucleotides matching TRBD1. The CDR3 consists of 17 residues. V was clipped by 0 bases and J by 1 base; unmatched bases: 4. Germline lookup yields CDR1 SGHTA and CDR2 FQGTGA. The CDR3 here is CASSLTGTGLSYNEQFF. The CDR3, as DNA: TGTGCCAGCAGCTTAACCGGGACAGGGCTTTCCTACAATGAGCAGTTCTTC. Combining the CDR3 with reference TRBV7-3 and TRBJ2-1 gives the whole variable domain GAGVSQTPSNKVTEKGKYVELRCDPISGHTALYWYRQSLGQGPEFLIYFQGTGAADDSGLPNDRFFAVRPEGSVSTLKIQRTERGDSAVYLCASSLTGTGLSYNEQFFGPGTRLTVL.

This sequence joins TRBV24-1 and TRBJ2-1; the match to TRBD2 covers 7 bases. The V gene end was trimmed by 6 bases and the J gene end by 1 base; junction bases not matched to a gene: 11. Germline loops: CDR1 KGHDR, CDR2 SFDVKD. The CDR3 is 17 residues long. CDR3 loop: CATSSLGGGRSYNEQFF. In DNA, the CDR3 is TGTGCCACCAGTAGTCTGGGTGGCGGGAGATCCTACAATGAGCAGTTCTTC.

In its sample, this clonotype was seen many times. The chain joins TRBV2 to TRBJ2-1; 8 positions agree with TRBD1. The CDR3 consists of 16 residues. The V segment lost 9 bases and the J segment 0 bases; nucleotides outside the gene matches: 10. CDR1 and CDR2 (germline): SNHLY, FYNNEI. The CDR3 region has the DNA TGTGCCAGTCCCTCCGGAGGACAGGGCTCCTACAATGAGCAGTTCTTC. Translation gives CASPSGGQGSYNEQFF.

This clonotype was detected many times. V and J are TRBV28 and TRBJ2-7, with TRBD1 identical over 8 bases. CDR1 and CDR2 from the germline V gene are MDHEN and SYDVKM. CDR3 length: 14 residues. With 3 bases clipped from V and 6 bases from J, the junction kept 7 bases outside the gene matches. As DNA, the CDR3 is TGTGCCAGCAGTTTCCAAGGACAGGGTGGCGAGCAGTACTTC. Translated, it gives CASSFQGQGGEQYF.

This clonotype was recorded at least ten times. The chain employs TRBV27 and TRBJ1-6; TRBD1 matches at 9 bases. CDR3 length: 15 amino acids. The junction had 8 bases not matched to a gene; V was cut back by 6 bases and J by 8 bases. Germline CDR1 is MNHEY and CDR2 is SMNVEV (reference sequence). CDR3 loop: CASSYGGQGYSPLHF. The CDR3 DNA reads TGTGCCAGCAGCTACGGGGGACAGGGTTATTCACCCCTCCACTTT.

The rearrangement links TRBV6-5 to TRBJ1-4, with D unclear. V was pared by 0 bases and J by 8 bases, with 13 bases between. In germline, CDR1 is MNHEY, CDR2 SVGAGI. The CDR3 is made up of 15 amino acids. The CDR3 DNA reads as TGTGCCAGCAGTTACTCGAGGACCTTACGGGAAAAACTGTTTTTT. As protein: CASSYSRTLREKLFF.

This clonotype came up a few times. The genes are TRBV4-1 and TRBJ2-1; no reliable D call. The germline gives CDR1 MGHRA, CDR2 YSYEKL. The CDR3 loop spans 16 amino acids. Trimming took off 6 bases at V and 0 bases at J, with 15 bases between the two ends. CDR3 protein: CASRSFRGSSYNEQFF. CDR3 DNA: TGCGCCAGCAGATCCTTCCGCGGAAGCTCCTACAATGAGCAGTTCTTC.

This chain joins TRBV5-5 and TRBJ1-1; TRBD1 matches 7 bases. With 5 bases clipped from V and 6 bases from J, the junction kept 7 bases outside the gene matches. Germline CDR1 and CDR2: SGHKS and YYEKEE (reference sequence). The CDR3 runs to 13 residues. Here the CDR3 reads CASRYGTEAEAFF. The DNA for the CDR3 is TGTGCCAGCAGATACGGGACAGAGGCTGAAGCTTTCTTT.

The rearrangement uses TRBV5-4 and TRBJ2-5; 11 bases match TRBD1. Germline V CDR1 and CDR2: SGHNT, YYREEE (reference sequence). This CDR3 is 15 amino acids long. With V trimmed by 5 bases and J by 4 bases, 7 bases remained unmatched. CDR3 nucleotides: TGTGCCAGCAGTCCTGGGACAGGGGGGTTAGAGACCCAGTACTTC. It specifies CASSPGTGGLETQYF.

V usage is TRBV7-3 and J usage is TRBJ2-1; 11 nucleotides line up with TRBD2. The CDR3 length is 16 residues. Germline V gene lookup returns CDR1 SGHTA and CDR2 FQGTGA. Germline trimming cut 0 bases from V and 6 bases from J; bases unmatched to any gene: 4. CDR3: CASSLTSGLAANEQFF. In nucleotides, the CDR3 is TGTGCCAGCAGCTTAACTTCGGGACTAGCGGCCAATGAGCAGTTCTTC. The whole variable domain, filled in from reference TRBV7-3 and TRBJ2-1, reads GAGVSQTPSNKVTEKGKYVELRCDPISGHTALYWYRQSLGQGPEFLIYFQGTGAADDSGLPNDRFFAVRPEGSVSTLKIQRTERGDSAVYLCASSLTSGLAANEQFFGPGTRLTVL.

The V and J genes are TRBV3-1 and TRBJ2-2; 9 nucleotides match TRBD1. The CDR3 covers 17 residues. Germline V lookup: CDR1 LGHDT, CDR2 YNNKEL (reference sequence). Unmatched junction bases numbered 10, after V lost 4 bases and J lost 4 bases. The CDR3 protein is CASSRIAGTGTTGELFF. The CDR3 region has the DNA TGTGCCAGCAGCCGGATAGCCGGGACAGGGACCACCGGGGAGCTGTTTTTT.

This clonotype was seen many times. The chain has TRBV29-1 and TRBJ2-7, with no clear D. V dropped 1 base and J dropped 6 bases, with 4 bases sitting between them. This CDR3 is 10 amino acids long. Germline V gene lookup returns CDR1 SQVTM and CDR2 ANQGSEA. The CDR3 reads CSVEGGEQYF. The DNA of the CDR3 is TGCAGCGTTGAAGGAGGCGAGCAGTACTTC.

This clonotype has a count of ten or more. This CDR3 is CASFHQAGGLTDTQYF. The CDR3 nucleotides read TGTGCCAGCTTCCACCAAGCGGGAGGGCTCACAGATACGCAGTATTTT. The chain links TRBV12-3 or TRBV12-4 to TRBJ2-3; 10 bases are shared with TRBD2. The CDR3 totals 16 residues. V shed 8 bases and J 2 bases; nucleotides not matched to a gene: 10.

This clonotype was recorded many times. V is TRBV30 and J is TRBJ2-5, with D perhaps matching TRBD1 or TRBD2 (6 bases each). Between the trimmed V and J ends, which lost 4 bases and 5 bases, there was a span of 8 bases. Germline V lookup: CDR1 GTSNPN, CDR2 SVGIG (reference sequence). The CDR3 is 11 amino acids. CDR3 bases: TGTGCCTGGACGGGGGCTGAGACCCAGTACTTC. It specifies CAWTGAETQYF.

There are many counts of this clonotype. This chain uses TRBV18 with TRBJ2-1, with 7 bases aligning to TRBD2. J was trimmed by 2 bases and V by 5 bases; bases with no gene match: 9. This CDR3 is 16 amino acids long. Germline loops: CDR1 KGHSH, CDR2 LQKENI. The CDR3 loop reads CASSFLGGSAYNEQFF. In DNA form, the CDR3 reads TGTGCCAGCTCATTCCTTGGCGGGAGTGCCTACAATGAGCAGTTCTTC.

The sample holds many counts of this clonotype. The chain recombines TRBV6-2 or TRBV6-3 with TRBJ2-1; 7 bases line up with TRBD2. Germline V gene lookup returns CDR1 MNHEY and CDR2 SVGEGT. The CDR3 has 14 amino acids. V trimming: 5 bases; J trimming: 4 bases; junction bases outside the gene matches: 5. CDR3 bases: TGTGCCAGCAGTCCCCTTAGCGGGTACAATGAGCAGTTCTTC. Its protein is CASSPLSGYNEQFF.

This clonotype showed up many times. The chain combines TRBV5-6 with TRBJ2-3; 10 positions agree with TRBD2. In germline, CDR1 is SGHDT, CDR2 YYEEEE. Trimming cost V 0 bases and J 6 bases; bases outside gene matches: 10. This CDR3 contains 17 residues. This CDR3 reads CASSLVGRLAGADTQYF. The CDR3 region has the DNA TGTGCCAGCAGCTTGGTGGGGAGGCTAGCGGGAGCGGATACGCAGTATTTT.

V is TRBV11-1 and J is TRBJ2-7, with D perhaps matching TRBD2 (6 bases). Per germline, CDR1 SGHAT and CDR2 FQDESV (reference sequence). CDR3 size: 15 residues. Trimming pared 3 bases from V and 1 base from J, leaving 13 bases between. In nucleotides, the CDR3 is TGTGCCAGCAGCTTCTTTGGGGGGTTATCCTACGAGCAGTACTTC. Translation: CASSFFGGLSYEQYF.

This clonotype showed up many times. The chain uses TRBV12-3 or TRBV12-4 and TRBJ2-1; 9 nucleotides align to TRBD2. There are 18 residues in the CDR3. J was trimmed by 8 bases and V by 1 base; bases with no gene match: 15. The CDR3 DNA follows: TGTGCCAGCAGTTTAGGTATACGGAGTAGCGGGAGACAGGATGAGCAGTTCTTC. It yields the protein CASSLGIRSSGRQDEQFF.

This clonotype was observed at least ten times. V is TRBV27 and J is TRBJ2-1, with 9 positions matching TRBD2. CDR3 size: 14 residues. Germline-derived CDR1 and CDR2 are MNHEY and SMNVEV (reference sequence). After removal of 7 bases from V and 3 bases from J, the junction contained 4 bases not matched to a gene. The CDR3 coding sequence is TGTGCCAGCACCTTTAGCGGGGGCTACAATGAGCAGTTCTTC. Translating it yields CASTFSGGYNEQFF.

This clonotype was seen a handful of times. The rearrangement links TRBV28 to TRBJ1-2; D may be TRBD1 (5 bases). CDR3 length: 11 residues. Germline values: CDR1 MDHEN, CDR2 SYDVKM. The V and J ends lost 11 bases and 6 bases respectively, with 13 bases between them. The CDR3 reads CAARGGNGYTF. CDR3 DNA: TGTGCCGCGCGGGGGGGGAATGGCTACACCTTC.

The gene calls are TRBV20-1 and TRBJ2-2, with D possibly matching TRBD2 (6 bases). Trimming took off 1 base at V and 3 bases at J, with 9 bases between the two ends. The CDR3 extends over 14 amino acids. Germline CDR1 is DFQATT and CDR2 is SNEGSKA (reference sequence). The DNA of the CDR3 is TGCAGTGCTAGAGTTGGGGGGTACACCGGGGAGCTGTTTTTT. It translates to CSARVGGYTGELFF.

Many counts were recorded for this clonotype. Here the CDR3 DNA reads TGTGCCAGCAGTTTAGCGAGAGACAGGGGCTACACCTTC. It is translated as CASSLARDRGYTF. The V and J genes are TRBV28 and TRBJ1-2; tentative D call: TRBD1 (6 bases). Trimming cost V 2 bases and J 8 bases, with 12 bases left between them. This CDR3 is 13 amino acids long. Germline-derived CDR1 and CDR2 are MDHEN and SYDVKM.

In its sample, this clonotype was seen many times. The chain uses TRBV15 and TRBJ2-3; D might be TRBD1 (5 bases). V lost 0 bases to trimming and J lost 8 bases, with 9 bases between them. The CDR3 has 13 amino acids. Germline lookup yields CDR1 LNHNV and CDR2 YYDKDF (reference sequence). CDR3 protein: CATSRDPQGTQYF. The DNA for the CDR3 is TGTGCCACCAGCAGAGATCCCCAGGGTACGCAGTATTTT.